A selection of T cell receptor beta chains follows, all from one sample in a study of T-cell reconstitution after alpha-beta-depleted transplantation in children. TCRdb redid the calling of the PCR reads with MiXCR, one entry per CDR3 protein. The sample holds a few hundred thousand distinct CDR3 sequences; about a fifth are singletons and the top ten take 3.8%. The sample was PBMCs from the stem cell graft donor, taken from the stem cell graft. These receptors were obtained from a human donor who donated a stem cell graft to a child with acute myeloid leukemia. CDR3s leave out the opening cysteine and the closing phenylalanine or tryptophan.

cdr3_aa,v_call
SARLAGGPSEQF,TRBV20-1
ASSPAGVKYEQY,TRBV7-8
ASSEGAPTDTQY,TRBV25-1
ASLNGGRERRNEQF,TRBV12-3/TRBV12-4
ASSLGMGAGKSTDTQY,TRBV11-2
ASSLINPSGSHEQY,TRBV7-2
ASSFNPSGNEKLF,TRBV12-3/TRBV12-4
AISESPQGYEQY,TRBV10-3
ASSLKGGTPNTGELF,TRBV7-3
ASSPLLGSQETQY,TRBV7-6
ASSLGLAGIKSYEQY,TRBV11-2
SVCARGDTEAF,TRBV29-1
ASSSCPCGANVLT,TRBV12-3/TRBV12-4
ASSTGTGGLGNTIY,TRBV5-1
ASSMVDFDTGELF,TRBV5-1
ASSLGRVAQF,TRBV11-1
SVETAYEQY,TRBV29-1
SVEDRTGRGEKLF,TRBV29-1
ASSPGALTYSEQF,TRBV9
ASSHPWDYSQETQY,TRBV6-5
SASTSGKKETQY,TRBV20-1
ASSVGRGLSEQF,TRBV9
ASSSGGQSYEQY,TRBV12-3/TRBV12-4
ATSDRQGTDTQY,TRBV24-1
ASSLDGQGYNSPLH,TRBV5-4
SVGEATGELF,TRBV29-1
AISAVSYEQY,TRBV10-3
SAPVSETYANIQY,TRBV20-1
ASSQQTETYGYT,TRBV4-2
ASSFPTGEDEQF,TRBV5-5
SVEGAGRDGEQY,TRBV29-1
AISESSSGRARNEQF,TRBV10-3
ASSYRSGLGAGELF,TRBV27
ASSLSQGGLTNEKLF,TRBV11-1
ASSLDGLAGGKETQY,TRBV5-1
ASSQSGGWYEQY,TRBV18
ASSTDPYTQY,TRBV6-5
SAIEQINEKLF,TRBV20-1
SASYRGDEQF,TRBV20-1
ASCCGTGADDTQY,TRBV5-1
ATSDTSRGPGYGYT,TRBV24-1
ASSLGYGSYEQY,TRBV28
ATSNSGRASNEQF,TRBV24-1
ASSPSLGQGTYEQY,TRBV12-3/TRBV12-4
ASSGGQESQPQH,TRBV27
ASSLPPSSGMGYTQY,TRBV5-1